This passage covers 16 T cell receptor beta chains from one sample sequenced in a study of blood T cells in healthy people across ages. It was with a sample-barcoded 5' primer and a J-beta primer mix that a second PCR of roughly 6 to 11 cycles was run. TCRdb called the 5' RACE reads again in MiXCR, with one record for every CDR3 protein. The profile covers 750,000 to 850,000 distinct CDR3 sequences, with more than 20% appearing a single time and approximately 4% taken by the ten largest. These data were likewise used in another study, on T cells of mothers and their children.

Sample: blood. The receptor source for this set is a boy aged 5-17 years in good health.

Only a few counts were recorded for this clonotype. The J gene is TRBJ2-7, the V gene TRBV7-9; D unresolved. CDR1 SEHNR and CDR2 FQNEAQ come from the germline V gene (reference sequence). Trimming stripped 3 bases from V and 0 bases from J, with 9 bases between. The CDR3 has 14 amino acids. The CDR3 DNA reads as TGTGCCAGCAGCTTGGCAGATCGCTCCTACGAGCAGTACTTC. Translation gives CASSLADRSYEQYF.

This sequence joins TRBV28 and TRBJ2-1, with 9 positions matching TRBD1. Per the germline V gene, CDR1 is MDHEN and CDR2 is SYDVKM. The V gene end was trimmed by 6 bases and the J gene end by 2 bases; junction bases not matched to a gene: 8. CDR3 length: 16 amino acids. In DNA form, the CDR3 reads TGTGCCAGCAGCAGCCACGGACAGGGGACCTACAATGAGCAGTTCTTC. This translates into CASSSHGQGTYNEQFF.

CDR3 loop: CSVESSVGFYNEQFF. CDR3 DNA sequence: TGCAGCGTTGAAAGTAGTGTAGGCTTCTACAATGAGCAGTTCTTC. This chain uses TRBV29-1 with TRBJ2-1; D unclear. The CDR3 runs to 15 residues. Germline V gene sequence: CDR1 SQVTM, CDR2 ANQGSEA. V was trimmed by 2 bases and J by 3 bases, leaving 14 bases between them.

J is TRBJ2-1 and V is TRBV6-2 or TRBV6-3; TRBD2 agrees at 8 bases. The CDR3 runs 17 residues. Germline V gives CDR1 MNHEY, CDR2 SVGEGT. V trimming: 0 bases; J trimming: 4 bases; junction bases outside the gene matches: 8. The CDR3 DNA reads TGTGCCAGCAGTTACTCGACATGGGCTAGCGGGTACAATGAGCAGTTCTTC. Its protein is CASSYSTWASGYNEQFF.

This clonotype showed up many times. The chain recombines TRBV6-2 or TRBV6-3 with TRBJ2-6; D ambiguous. There are 15 residues in the CDR3. V lost 2 bases and J lost 1, with 6 bases in between. In germline, CDR1 is MNHEY, CDR2 SVGEGT. CDR3 sequence (DNA): TGTGCCAGCAGTTACACACATTCTGGGGCCAACGTCCTGACTTTC. Translating gives CASSYTHSGANVLTF.

The chain couples TRBV29-1 to TRBJ2-7; the match to TRBD1 covers 9 bases. The CDR3 spans 17 residues. The trim removed 6 bases at V and 2 bases at J, leaving 17 bases unmatched. Germline assignment: CDR1 SQVTM and CDR2 ANQGSEA. The CDR3 protein is CSVFVADGTGGPYEQYF. DNA of the CDR3: TGCAGCGTCTTTGTCGCAGATGGAACAGGGGGCCCCTACGAGCAGTACTTC.

This clonotype has only a few counts. The J gene is TRBJ2-1, the V gene TRBV10-3; 7 bases match TRBD2. J was trimmed by 0 bases and V by 8 bases; bases with no gene match: 4. The CDR3 sequence is 14 residues long. CDR1 is ENHRY and CDR2 is SYGVKD in the germline V gene. The CDR3 nucleotides are TGTGCCATCTCGGGCGGGGGCTCCTACAATGAGCAGTTCTTC. This gives the protein CAISGGGSYNEQFF.

This rearrangement joins TRBV9 to TRBJ1-4; D call uncertain. This CDR3 has 16 residues. CDR1 and CDR2 (germline): SGDLS, YYNGEE. V lost 3 bases to trimming and J lost 0 bases, with 12 bases between them. CDR3 nucleotide sequence: TGTGCCAGCAGCGCTGACGACGGAGCAACTAATGAAAAACTGTTTTTT. Its protein is CASSADDGATNEKLFF.

This clonotype was observed a handful of times. This chain links TRBV6-1 with TRBJ1-3; possibly TRBD1 for D (6 bases). Germline values: CDR1 MNHNS, CDR2 SASEGT. The germline V and J ends were trimmed by 6 bases and 0 bases, with 15 bases remaining between them. The CDR3 has 16 amino acids. Here the CDR3 reads CASSPFEGDSGNTIYF. CDR3 in DNA: TGTGCCAGCAGCCCCTTTGAGGGGGACTCTGGAAACACCATATATTTT.

The chain links TRBV5-1 to TRBJ2-5; D possibly corresponds to TRBD1 (6 bases). The V and J ends lost 1 base and 4 bases respectively, with 11 bases between them. The CDR3 covers 14 residues. Germline V gene data show CDR1 as SGHRS and CDR2 as YFSETQ. This chain's CDR3 is CASSLPTGLETQYF. CDR3 bases: TGCGCCAGCAGCTTGCCGACAGGTCTAGAGACCCAGTACTTC. The full variable domain, rest sourced from reference TRBV5-1 and TRBJ2-5, is KAGVTQTPRYLIKTRGQQVTLSCSPISGHRSVSWYQQTPGQGLQFLFEYFSETQRNKGNFPGRFSGRQFSNSRSEMNVSTLELGDSALYLCASSLPTGLETQYFGPGTRLLVL.

The chain employs TRBV5-1 and TRBJ2-5; D is perhaps TRBD1 or TRBD2 (5 bases each). Per germline, CDR1 SGHRS and CDR2 YFSETQ. The V end lost 4 bases, the J end lost 2 bases, and 12 bases lay between the germline ends. CDR3 length equals 14 residues. The CDR3 nucleotides read TGCGCCAGCAGCGGGGGACGGACGCAAGAGACCCAGTACTTC. Translating it yields CASSGGRTQETQYF.

In this sample, this clonotype turned up a few times. This chain connects TRBV29-1 to TRBJ2-7; TRBD1 aligns across 9 bases. CDR3 length: 16 amino acids. V dropped 3 bases and J dropped 4; count of bases not matched to a gene: 13. Germline V gene lookup returns CDR1 SQVTM and CDR2 ANQGSEA. CDR3 DNA sequence: TGCAGCGTTGAGGACAGGGGATCCACTACAGGATACGAGCAGTACTTC. It encodes CSVEDRGSTTGYEQYF.

The rearrangement joins TRBV6-2 or TRBV6-3 to TRBJ2-1; 8 bases agree with TRBD2. The germline gives CDR1 MNHEY, CDR2 SVGEGT. The CDR3 contains 13 residues. Trimming took 5 bases from V and 5 from J; bases not matched to a gene: 2. CDR3 loop: CASSQLADNEQFF. CDR3 nucleotides: TGTGCCAGCAGTCAACTAGCGGACAATGAGCAGTTCTTC.

This CDR3 is CASSLAGGTTYLETQYF. For the CDR3, the DNA is TGTGCCAGCAGTTTAGCCGGTGGGACTACCTATCTGGAGACCCAGTACTTC. This chain links TRBV12-3 or TRBV12-4 with TRBJ2-5, with 7 bases identical to TRBD2. This CDR3 is 17 amino acids long. J gave up 5 bases and V 0 bases, and 12 bases lay outside the gene matches.

The chain couples TRBV20-1 to TRBJ1-1; 7 nucleotides align to TRBD1. CDR3 size: 13 residues. V dropped 5 bases and J dropped 8; count of bases not matched to a gene: 11. The germline gives CDR1 DFQATT, CDR2 SNEGSKA (reference sequence). CDR3 sequence: CSAQTGLGSEAFF. In DNA form, the CDR3 reads TGCAGTGCTCAGACAGGGTTAGGATCGGAAGCTTTCTTT.

This clonotype turned up a few times. The chain is built from TRBV3-1 and TRBJ1-4, with D perhaps matching TRBD1 (6 bases). The CDR3 runs to 14 residues. Between the trimmed V and J ends, which lost 0 bases and 8 bases, there was a span of 10 bases. Germline V gene sequence: CDR1 LGHDT, CDR2 YNNKEL (reference sequence). The CDR3 region is CASSQERQGEKLFF. The CDR3 bases are TGTGCCAGCAGCCAAGAACGGCAGGGGGAAAAACTGTTTTTT. The full variable domain, rest sourced from reference TRBV3-1 and TRBJ1-4, is DTAVSQTPKYLVTQMGNDKSIKCEQNLGHDTMYWYKQDSKKFLKIMFSYNNKELIINETVPNRFSPKSPDKAHLNLHINSLELGDSAVYFCASSQERQGEKLFFGSGTQLSVL.